Each of the 6 T cell receptor beta chains below was sequenced from the same sample in a study of blood T cell repertoires in COVID-19 (dated by TCRdb to 2020 to 2022). Library generation was performed with the immunoSEQ multiplex PCR assay. TCRdb's version of the immuneACCESS table is confined to in-frame rearrangements and falls short of the full clone set. An unresolved V gene accounts for under half of the shortfall where checked; the remainder is of unknown origin. The table for this sample lists a few hundred thousand clones; roughly 88% of them were counted only once. The ten biggest clones cover roughly 2% of the sample. Source material: PBMCs or T cells enriched from blood (not recorded which). These receptors originate from a man aged 25 to 40 who had recovered from COVID-19.

This chain links TRBV7-8 with TRBJ2-3; maybe TRBD2 (7 bases). V was shortened by 1 base and J by 2 bases, with 22 bases between the two germline ends. This CDR3 contains 19 residues. CDR1 SGHVS and CDR2 FQNEAQ come from the germline V gene. Written as DNA, the CDR3 is TGTGCCAGCAGCTTAGGCCGGCGCGGGGGCCTTCCCGTCACAGATACGCAGTATTTT. This encodes CASSLGRRGGLPVTDTQYF.

This chain uses TRBV4-3 with TRBJ1-2, with 7 bases fitting TRBD1. V dropped 3 bases and J dropped 6; count of bases not matched to a gene: 10. Germline-derived CDR1 and CDR2 are LGHNA and YSLEER. This CDR3 spans 15 amino acids. In DNA form, the CDR3 reads TGCGCCAGCAGCCAGAACTACAGGGGAAATAATGGCTACACCTTC. Protein sequence: CASSQNYRGNNGYTF.

The chain has TRBV6-5 and TRBJ2-1, with a tentative D call TRBD1 (5 bases). Trimming pared 6 bases from V and 4 bases from J, leaving 7 bases between. CDR3 size: 12 residues. The V gene's germline CDR1 is MNHEY and CDR2 SVGAGI. The CDR3 nucleotides read TGTGCCAGCAGCCAGGGTTACAATGAGCAGTTCTTC. Translating it yields CASSQGYNEQFF.

The table lists this clone with a count of one. The chain is built from TRBV7-9 and TRBJ2-1; 8 positions match TRBD2. The CDR3 runs 13 residues. Trimming at V came to 11 bases and at J to 3 bases, leaving 6 bases not matched to a gene. CDR1 and CDR2 (germline): SEHNR, FQNEAQ (reference sequence). The CDR3 coding sequence is TGTGCCCAGCAAGCGGGAGACTACAATGAGCAGTTCTTC. This sequence encodes CAQQAGDYNEQFF.

The chain is built from TRBV7-9 and TRBJ2-1, with 13 bases identical to TRBD2. The ends lost 7 bases at V and 5 bases at J; junction bases unmatched: 11. The CDR3 spans 17 residues. Germline V gene sequence: CDR1 SEHNR, CDR2 FQNEAQ (reference sequence). The CDR3 protein is CASNAGLAGTLNNEQFF. The CDR3, as DNA: TGTGCCAGCAACGCGGGACTAGCGGGGACCCTCAACAATGAGCAGTTCTTC. The full variable domain, with the rest looked up from reference TRBV7-9 and TRBJ2-1, is DTGVSQNPRHKITKRGQNVTFRCDPISEHNRLYWYRQTLGQGPEFLTYFQNEAQLEKSRLLSDRFSAERPKGSFSTLEIQRTEQGDSAMYLCASNAGLAGTLNNEQFFGPGTRLTVL.

The chain joins TRBV6-5 to TRBJ1-1, with 8 bases that match TRBD1. The CDR3 covers 14 residues. Per germline, CDR1 MNHEY and CDR2 SVGAGI. V shed 2 bases, J shed 6 bases, and the junction held 5 bases outside the gene matches. CDR3 in amino acids: CASSYATGVAEAFF. Written as DNA, the CDR3 is TGTGCCAGCAGTTACGCGACAGGGGTCGCTGAAGCTTTCTTT.